These 11 T cell receptor beta chains were sequenced from one sample in a study of cytomegalovirus exposure and HLA in healthy donors. The study ran its PCR with 60 Vbeta and 13 Jbeta primers. Libraries were prepared by immunoSEQ multiplex PCR; TCRdb keeps only in-frame clonotypes and omits some of them. This table holds 80,000 to 100,000 clones, 75% to 85% found once. Sequencing was carried out using PBMCs. The origin of the receptors is a man younger than 30 in good health and CMV-seropositive.

The J gene is TRBJ2-2, the V gene TRBV28, with D unclear. V was pared by 3 bases and J by 7 bases, with 9 bases between. Looked up from germline, CDR1 is MDHEN and CDR2 is SYDVKM. The CDR3 contains 13 residues. The DNA for the CDR3 is TGTGCCAGCAGTTTCAGTTCCCACGGGGAGCTGTTTTTT. It is translated as CASSFSSHGELFF.

This sequence joins TRBV6-1 and TRBJ1-5, with 7 nucleotides matching TRBD1. Germline lookup yields CDR1 MNHNS and CDR2 SASEGT. V shed 4 bases and J 1 base; nucleotides not matched to a gene: 4. This CDR3 region has 15 residues. The CDR3 bases are TGTGCCAGCAGTGGACAGGGTTTGAGCAATCAGCCCCAGCATTTT. Translated, it gives CASSGQGLSNQPQHF.

This chain connects TRBV7-8 to TRBJ1-2, with 7 bases lining up with TRBD1. Germline lookup yields CDR1 SGHVS and CDR2 FQNEAQ. Trimming at V came to 9 bases and at J to 5 bases, leaving 9 bases not matched to a gene. This CDR3 is built from 13 residues. The CDR3 here is CASSQGEEYGYTF. The DNA of the CDR3 is TGTGCCAGTTCTCAGGGGGAAGAATATGGCTACACCTTC. Using reference TRBV7-8 and TRBJ1-2 for the parts outside the CDR3, the full variable domain is GAGVSQSPRYKVAKRGQDVALRCDPISGHVSLFWYQQALGQGPEFLTYFQNEAQLDKSGLPSDRFFAERPEGSVSTLKIQRTQQEDSAVYLCASSQGEEYGYTFGSGTRLTVV.

V and J are TRBV2 and TRBJ1-2, with D possibly matching TRBD1 (6 bases). Germline V gene sequence: CDR1 SNHLY, CDR2 FYNNEI. This CDR3 is built from 15 residues. V lost 5 bases and J 6 bases, leaving 19 bases between the germline ends. The CDR3 protein is CASSLDPAGADGYTF. The CDR3 DNA is TGTGCCAGCAGTCTTGACCCAGCGGGGGCCGATGGCTACACCTTC.

The rearrangement uses TRBV28 and TRBJ2-7, with D tentatively TRBD2 (5 bases). TRBJ2-5 explains the end of the DNA better; the J call may be wrong. CDR3 length: 12 residues. Germline loops: CDR1 MDHEN, CDR2 SYDVKM. CDR3 in amino acids: CASSSGSPTQYF. The CDR3 nucleotides read TGTGCCAGCAGTTCGGGAAGTCCGACCCAGTACTTC.

The V gene is TRBV25-1, the J gene TRBJ1-2, with a weak D call TRBD1 (5 bases). Trimming removed 4 bases from V and 5 bases from J, with 8 bases in between. The germline V gene encodes CDR1 MGHDK and CDR2 SYGVNS. The CDR3 spans 12 residues. The chain's CDR3 is CASSGGGYGYTF. CDR3 sequence (DNA): TGTGCCAGCAGTGGCGGGGGTTATGGCTACACCTTC.

Concerning this clone itself: At one of its ends the junction is not consistent with the germline gene, which may arise from a read error. V gene TRBV11-2 combines with J gene TRBJ1-2, with a possible D match to TRBD1 (6 bases). Germline V gene data show CDR1 as SGHAT and CDR2 as FQNNGV. The CDR3 runs to 11 residues. The CDR3 DNA reads TGTGCCAGCAGCTTAGGGGGGGGCTCTCCCTTC. It specifies CASSLGGGSPF.

This clone was seen a few times. V and J are TRBV10-3 and TRBJ2-6; D is unclear. Germline-derived CDR1 and CDR2 are ENHRY and SYGVKD. Trimming took off 3 bases at V and 1 base at J, with 4 bases between the two ends. The CDR3 spans 14 residues. The CDR3 spells CAISDGSGANVLTF. CDR3 nucleotides: TGTGCCATCAGTGACGGGTCTGGGGCCAACGTCCTGACTTTC.

The chain uses TRBV9 and TRBJ2-4, with a weak D call TRBD1 (5 bases). Germline V CDR1 and CDR2: SGDLS, YYNGEE. The CDR3 runs 11 residues. V was clipped by 4 bases and J by 6 bases, with 5 bases between them. CDR3 bases: TGTGCCAGCAGCACAGGAAACATTCAGTACTTC. Translation gives CASSTGNIQYF.

A word on this clone: At one boundary the junction diverges from the germline segment, which might be a read error. The V gene is TRBV7-9, the J gene TRBJ2-2; D is unresolved. The CDR3 runs to 12 residues. Germline lookup yields CDR1 SEHNR and CDR2 FQNEAQ (reference sequence). Here the CDR3 DNA reads TGTTCCAGCAGCTTAACTCCCGGGGAGCTGTTTTTT. Its protein product is CSSSLTPGELFF. Together with reference TRBV7-9 and TRBJ2-2, the CDR3 gives the full variable domain: DTGVSQNPRHKITKRGQNVTFRCDPISEHNRLYWYRQTLGQGPEFLTYFQNEAQLEKSRLLSDRFSAERPKGSFSTLEIQRTEQGDSAMYLCSSSLTPGELFFGEGSRLTVL.

This clone was observed a handful of times. This sequence joins TRBV6-5 and TRBJ2-1, with D perhaps matching TRBD2 (6 bases). Germline CDR1 and CDR2: MNHEY and SVGAGI. Trimming took 5 bases from V and 7 from J, leaving 6 bases between them. The CDR3 covers 11 residues. CDR3 sequence (DNA): TGTGCCAGCAGTGGGGGGAATGAGCAGTTCTTC. Translated: CASSGGNEQFF.